A selection of T cell receptor beta chains follows, all from one sample in a study of CD8 T cells in ankylosing spondylitis. A single record per CDR3 protein comes from TCRdb applying MiXCR to the 5' RACE reads. The table lists over 450,000 distinct CDR3 sequences, over 9.5% of them singletons, with under 7.5% in the top ten. Sample: blood, either unsorted or a sorted T cell fraction (not recorded which). The receptors were gathered from a male donor with ankylosing spondylitis. Both conserved end residues are part of each CDR3. D genes are given only for firm matches. Expanded clones are given a class, and other clones once, few, many or no size at all.

size: NA
V: TRBV29-1
D: NA
J: TRBJ2-1
DNA: TGCAGCGGTGGAGATGAGCAGTTCTTC
CDR3: CSGGDEQFF

size: NA
V: TRBV20-1
D: NA
J: TRBJ2-2
DNA: TGCAGTGCTAGAGGCGGAGGGACTACCGGGGAGCTGTTTTTT
CDR3: CSARGGGTTGELFF

size: NA
V: TRBV24-1
D: TRBD1
J: TRBJ2-2
DNA: TGTGCCACCAGTGACCACAGGGGGCGCACCGGGGAGCTGTTTTTT
CDR3: CATSDHRGRTGELFF

size: NA
V: TRBV11-2
D: TRBD2
J: TRBJ2-1
DNA: TGTGCCAGCAGCTTACGACTAGCGGGAGGGTACAATGAGCAGTTCTTC
CDR3: CASSLRLAGGYNEQFF

size: few
V: TRBV5-1
D: TRBD1
J: TRBJ2-1
DNA: TGCGCCAGCAGCTTGGCCCCTGGACAGGGATCATCGGGTGAGCAGTTCTTC
CDR3: CASSLAPGQGSSGEQFF

size: NA
V: TRBV9
D: NA
J: TRBJ1-4
DNA: TGTGCCAGCAGCGAGGGAAGGCGGCTTGCAACTAATGAAAAACTGTTTTTT
CDR3: CASSEGRRLATNEKLFF

size: NA
V: TRBV5-1
D: NA
J: TRBJ1-1
DNA: TGCGCCAGCAGCTTGGCGGGGGGTCGGACGAACACTGAAGCTTTCTTT
CDR3: CASSLAGGRTNTEAFF

size: many
V: TRBV24-1
D: TRBD1
J: TRBJ1-5
DNA: TGTGCCACCAGTACCTCCGGGACAGGCCTTAATCAGCCCCAGCATTTT
CDR3: CATSTSGTGLNQPQHF

size: few
V: TRBV24-1
D: NA
J: TRBJ2-2
DNA: TGTGCCACCAGTCATTCGAACACCGGGGAGCTGTTTTTT
CDR3: CATSHSNTGELFF

size: few
V: TRBV5-1
D: TRBD2
J: TRBJ2-1
DNA: TGCGCCAGCAGCTTGATCGGGGGGACCTACAATGAGCAGTTCTTC
CDR3: CASSLIGGTYNEQFF

size: few
V: TRBV5-1
D: TRBD2
J: TRBJ2-7
DNA: TGCGCCAGCAGCTTGGAGGCGGGAGCACCCTACGAGCAGTACTTC
CDR3: CASSLEAGAPYEQYF

size: many
V: TRBV5-1
D: NA
J: TRBJ1-1
DNA: TGCGCCAGCAGCGAACGGGACCCGGCGGACACTGAAGCTTTCTTT
CDR3: CASSERDPADTEAFF

size: many
V: TRBV9
D: NA
J: TRBJ2-1
DNA: TGTGCCAGCAGCGTAGCGCCGGACAATGAGCAGTTCTTC
CDR3: CASSVAPDNEQFF

size: few
V: TRBV3-1
D: NA
J: TRBJ2-7
DNA: TGTGCCAGCGCAGGGGCCTTTGGCGAGCAGTACTTC
CDR3: CASAGAFGEQYF

size: many
V: TRBV5-1
D: TRBD2
J: TRBJ2-2
DNA: TGCGCCAGCAGCCTAGGACTAGCGGGAGTGAACACCGGGGAGCTGTTTTTT
CDR3: CASSLGLAGVNTGELFF

size: NA
V: TRBV15
D: NA
J: TRBJ1-5
DNA: TGTGCCACTGGGATCAATCAGCCCCAGCATTTT
CDR3: CATGINQPQHF

size: few
V: TRBV20-1
D: TRBD2
J: TRBJ2-2
DNA: TGCAGTGCTAGGAGCCCGGGACTAGCGGGAGGTACCCTTGGCACCGGGGAGCTGTTTTTT
CDR3: CSARSPGLAGGTLGTGELFF

size: few
V: TRBV11-2
D: TRBD2
J: TRBJ2-7
DNA: TGTGCCAGCAGCTTAGAGTGGTCTAGCGGGTCCCCCTACGAGCAGTACTTC
CDR3: CASSLEWSSGSPYEQYF

size: few
V: TRBV20-1
D: TRBD2
J: TRBJ2-1
DNA: TGCAGTGCTAGTAAGGTAGCGGGTCAGGATGAGCAGTTCTTC
CDR3: CSASKVAGQDEQFF

size: few
V: TRBV3-1
D: TRBD1
J: TRBJ1-1
DNA: TGTGCCAGCAGCCAAGATCCAGGGGGCCCTGAAGCTTTCTTT
CDR3: CASSQDPGGPEAFF

size: NA
V: TRBV7-2
D: NA
J: TRBJ2-7
DNA: TGTGCCAGCAGCCTCAGCCGGGACTGGGCCTCCGAGCAGTACTTC
CDR3: CASSLSRDWASEQYF

size: few
V: TRBV28
D: NA
J: TRBJ2-1
DNA: TGTGCCAGCAGTCCACCTCGCGGGTTAACCTACAATGAGCAGTTCTTC
CDR3: CASSPPRGLTYNEQFF

size: NA
V: TRBV15
D: NA
J: TRBJ1-5
DNA: TGTGCCACCAGCAGAGCTACAGGGTCCCAGCCCCAGCATTTT
CDR3: CATSRATGSQPQHF

size: few
V: TRBV11-2
D: NA
J: TRBJ2-1
DNA: TGTGCCAGCAGCTTAGGTCTCCGGGACCCCGGGTTCGATGAGCAGTTCTTC
CDR3: CASSLGLRDPGFDEQFF

size: NA
V: TRBV20-1
D: NA
J: TRBJ2-1
DNA: TGCAGTGCTACGTGGGACCTCTACAATGAGCAGTTCTTC
CDR3: CSATWDLYNEQFF

size: few
V: TRBV11-2
D: NA
J: TRBJ2-1
DNA: TGTGCCAGCAGTCCAACTCCGATGAGTGAGCAGTTCTTC
CDR3: CASSPTPMSEQFF

size: few
V: TRBV20-1
D: TRBD1
J: TRBJ2-2
DNA: TGCAGTGCGAAGGGACAGGGGAAGACCGGGGAGCTGTTTTTT
CDR3: CSAKGQGKTGELFF

size: NA
V: TRBV24-1
D: NA
J: TRBJ2-2
DNA: TGTGCCACCAGTGATTTATTACGGGCCGGGGAGCTGTTTTTT
CDR3: CATSDLLRAGELFF

size: NA
V: TRBV5-1
D: NA
J: TRBJ1-1
DNA: TGCGCCAGCAGCCCGGAGGGGGGAGGCGCTTTCTTT
CDR3: CASSPEGGGAFF

size: many
V: TRBV6-5
D: NA
J: TRBJ2-1
DNA: TGTGCCAGCAGTTACTCGATGGAGGATGAGCAGTTCTTC
CDR3: CASSYSMEDEQFF

size: NA
V: TRBV6-1
D: TRBD1
J: TRBJ1-1
DNA: TGTGCCAGCCGCCATAGACAGGGGGATGGTGAAGCTTTCTTT
CDR3: CASRHRQGDGEAFF

size: once
V: TRBV12-3/TRBV12-4
D: NA
J: TRBJ1-3
DNA: TGTGCCAGCAGGGGGGAGGCTCCCTCAAAGGCTGGAAACACCATATATTTT
CDR3: CASRGEAPSKAGNTIYF

size: few
V: TRBV3-1
D: TRBD2
J: TRBJ2-7
DNA: TGTGCCAGCAGCCAAGATCAAAGCGGGAGTGAGCAGTACTTC
CDR3: CASSQDQSGSEQYF

size: few
V: TRBV14
D: NA
J: TRBJ1-2
DNA: TGTGCCAGCAGCCAAGTTGGGGGGAATGGCTACACCTTC
CDR3: CASSQVGGNGYTF

size: few
V: TRBV2
D: NA
J: TRBJ2-3
DNA: TGTGCCAGCAGTGAAGGGGGGGTGTCCTCCACAGATACGCAGTATTTT
CDR3: CASSEGGVSSTDTQYF

size: many
V: TRBV4-2
D: TRBD2
J: TRBJ2-7
DNA: TGTGCCAGCAGCCCTAGCGGCGGACAACTCGACGAGCAGTACTTC
CDR3: CASSPSGGQLDEQYF

size: many
V: TRBV25-1
D: NA
J: TRBJ1-1
DNA: TGTGCCAGCAGTGAATACCTATTGAGTCTAGGGAATACTGAAGCTTTCTTT
CDR3: CASSEYLLSLGNTEAFF

size: few
V: TRBV20-1
D: NA
J: TRBJ2-3
DNA: TGCAGTGTCGGGCCTAGCACAGATACGCAGTATTTT
CDR3: CSVGPSTDTQYF

size: many
V: TRBV15
D: NA
J: TRBJ2-5
DNA: TGTGCCACCAGCAGAGGGCCAGGCCAAGAGACCCAGTACTTC
CDR3: CATSRGPGQETQYF

size: many
V: TRBV12-3/TRBV12-4
D: NA
J: TRBJ2-3
DNA: TGTGCCAGCAGTTTAGACGGGGATACGCAGTATTTT
CDR3: CASSLDGDTQYF

size: once
V: TRBV5-1
D: TRBD2
J: TRBJ2-1
DNA: TGCGCCAGCAGCCCGGGGTCTGTTCGGGAGGGCTTGAGCAATGAGCAGTTCTTC
CDR3: CASSPGSVREGLSNEQFF

size: NA
V: TRBV6-5
D: NA
J: TRBJ2-5
DNA: TGTGCCAGCAGTCTACTGGACGACAGGTCCCCTCAAGAGACCCAGTACTTC
CDR3: CASSLLDDRSPQETQYF

size: NA
V: TRBV20-1
D: NA
J: TRBJ1-4
DNA: TGCAGTGCTAGACACCCCGTGGATGAAAAACTGTTTTTT
CDR3: CSARHPVDEKLFF

size: few
V: TRBV5-5
D: NA
J: TRBJ1-6
DNA: TGTGCCAGCAGCTTGGGGGGTTATTCACCCCTCCACTTT
CDR3: CASSLGGYSPLHF

size: few
V: TRBV6-5
D: TRBD1
J: TRBJ2-7
DNA: TGTGCCAGCAGTTACTCTCAGGGGGCTTGGAACGAGCAGTACTTC
CDR3: CASSYSQGAWNEQYF

size: few
V: TRBV29-1
D: TRBD1
J: TRBJ1-4
DNA: TGCAGCGTTGACAGAGGGGGCGAAAATGAAAAACTGTTTTTT
CDR3: CSVDRGGENEKLFF

size: few
V: TRBV5-1
D: NA
J: TRBJ2-1
DNA: TGCGCCAGCAGCTTCTCCCGGGACCTGGCCACGGATGAGCAGTTCTTC
CDR3: CASSFSRDLATDEQFF

size: NA
V: TRBV7-9
D: TRBD2
J: TRBJ2-5
DNA: TGTGCCAGCAGCCCGGGCCGGACTAGCGGTCAAGAGACCCAGTACTTC
CDR3: CASSPGRTSGQETQYF

size: NA
V: TRBV7-2
D: TRBD2
J: TRBJ2-1
DNA: TGTGCCAGCAGCTTAGCTAGCGGGAGACACAATGAGCAGTTCTTC
CDR3: CASSLASGRHNEQFF

size: NA
V: TRBV7-8
D: NA
J: TRBJ2-7
DNA: TGTGCCAGCAGCTTCGGACCTGACTACGAGCAGTACTTC
CDR3: CASSFGPDYEQYF

size: NA
V: TRBV4-2
D: NA
J: TRBJ2-7
DNA: TGTGCCAGCAGCCATGACCCAATCGGGGAGGAAGGCTACGAGCAGTACTTC
CDR3: CASSHDPIGEEGYEQYF

size: few
V: TRBV7-7
D: TRBD2
J: TRBJ2-1
DNA: TGTGCCAGCAGCTCAGGACTAGCGGGAGCGAGCAATGAGCAGTTCTTC
CDR3: CASSSGLAGASNEQFF

size: few
V: TRBV7-2
D: NA
J: TRBJ2-7
DNA: TGTGCCAGCAGCTTAGTGGGGCTAACCTCCTACGAGCAGTACTTC
CDR3: CASSLVGLTSYEQYF